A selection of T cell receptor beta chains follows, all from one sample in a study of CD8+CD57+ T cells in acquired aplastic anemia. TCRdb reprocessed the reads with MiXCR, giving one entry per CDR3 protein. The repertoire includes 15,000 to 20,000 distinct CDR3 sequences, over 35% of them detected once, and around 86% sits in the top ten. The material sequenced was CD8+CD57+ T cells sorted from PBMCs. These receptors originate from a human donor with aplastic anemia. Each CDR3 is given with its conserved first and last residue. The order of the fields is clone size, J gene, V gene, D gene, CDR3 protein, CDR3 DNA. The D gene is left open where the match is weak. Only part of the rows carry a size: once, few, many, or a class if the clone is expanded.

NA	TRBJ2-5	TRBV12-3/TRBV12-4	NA	CASSLGRGETQYF	TGTGCCAGCAGTTTAGGCAGGGGAGAGACCCAGTACTTC
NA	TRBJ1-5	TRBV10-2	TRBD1	CASSESDRGVDQPQHF	TGCGCCAGCAGTGAATCGGACAGGGGAGTCGATCAGCCCCAGCATTTT
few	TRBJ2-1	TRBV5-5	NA	CASSVTGSGNEQFF	TGTGCCAGCAGCGTGACAGGCTCAGGGAATGAGCAGTTCTTC
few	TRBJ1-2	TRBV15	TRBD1	CATSTGQNYGYTF	TGTGCCACCAGCACGGGACAGAACTATGGCTACACCTTC
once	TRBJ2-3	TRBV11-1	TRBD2	CASSPRALAGARNTQYF	TGTGCCAGCAGCCCCCGGGCCTTAGCGGGGGCCAGGAATACGCAGTATTTT
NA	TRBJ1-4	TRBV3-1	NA	CASSQDWGATNEKLFF	TGTGCCAGCAGCCAAGATTGGGGGGCAACTAATGAAAAACTGTTTTTT
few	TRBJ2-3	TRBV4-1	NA	CASSQMRGGTDTQYF	TGCGCCAGCAGCCAAATGAGGGGCGGGACAGATACGCAGTATTTT
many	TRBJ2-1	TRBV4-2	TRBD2	CASSQTSGGLSSYNEQFF	TGTGCCAGCAGTCAGACTAGCGGGGGGCTAAGCTCCTACAATGAGCAGTTCTTC
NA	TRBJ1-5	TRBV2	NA	CASSEGGGGAGQPQHF	TGTGCCAGCAGTGAAGGGGGGGGAGGGGCCGGACAGCCCCAGCATTTT
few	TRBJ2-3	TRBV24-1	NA	CATKGVSDTQYF	TGTGCCACCAAAGGGGTTTCAGATACGCAGTATTTT
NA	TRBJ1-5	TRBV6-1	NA	CASSDDPDRFNQPQHF	TGTGCCAGCAGTGACGATCCGGACAGATTTAATCAGCCCCAGCATTTT
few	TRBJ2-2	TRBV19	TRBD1	CASSRQGRDGELFF	TGTGCCAGTAGTCGACAGGGTCGGGACGGGGAGCTGTTTTTT
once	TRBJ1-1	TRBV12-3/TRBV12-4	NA	CASIRYGMDTEAFF	TGTGCCAGCATTCGGTATGGAATGGACACTGAAGCTTTCTTT
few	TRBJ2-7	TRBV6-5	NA	CASSYRAAPGYEQYF	TGTGCCAGCAGTTACAGGGCGGCTCCCGGTTACGAGCAGTACTTC
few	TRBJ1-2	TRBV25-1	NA	CASRQAYGYTF	TGTGCCAGCAGACAGGCCTATGGCTACACCTTC
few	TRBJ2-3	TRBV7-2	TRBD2	CASSPRAGGSGSTDTQYF	TGTGCCAGCAGCCCACGGGCGGGGGGGTCCGGGAGCACAGATACGCAGTATTTT
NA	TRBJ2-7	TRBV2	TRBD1	CASSARDRAYEQYF	TGTGCCAGCAGCGCCCGAGACAGGGCCTACGAGCAGTACTTC
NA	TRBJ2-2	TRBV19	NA	CASSIASGELFF	TGTGCCAGTAGTATTGCCTCCGGGGAGCTGTTTTTT
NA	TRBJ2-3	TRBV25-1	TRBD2	CASSDPGTSVGTDTQYF	TGTGCCAGCAGTGATCCCGGGACTAGCGTCGGCACAGATACGCAGTATTTT
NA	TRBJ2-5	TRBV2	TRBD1	CASSGGTGFQETQYF	TGTGCCAGCAGTGGGGGGACAGGATTCCAAGAGACCCAGTACTTC
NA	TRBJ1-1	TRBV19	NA	CASSLDPVNTEAFF	TGTGCCAGTAGTCTGGACCCCGTGAACACTGAAGCTTTCTTT
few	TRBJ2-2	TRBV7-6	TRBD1	CASSSWTGGTGELFF	TGTGCCAGCAGCTCGTGGACAGGGGGAACCGGGGAGCTGTTTTTT
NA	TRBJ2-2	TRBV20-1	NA	CSARALQTGELFF	TGCAGTGCTAGAGCGCTCCAGACCGGGGAGCTGTTTTTT
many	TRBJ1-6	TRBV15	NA	CATSRDDGGGYSPLHF	TGTGCCACCAGCAGAGATGACGGGGGAGGATATTCACCCCTCCACTTT
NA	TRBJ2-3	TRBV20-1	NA	CSAGSSTDTQYF	TGCAGTGCAGGGAGTAGCACAGATACGCAGTATTTT
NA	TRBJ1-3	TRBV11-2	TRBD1	CASTWDRTSSGNTIYF	TGTGCCAGCACATGGGACAGGACGAGCTCTGGAAACACCATATATTTT
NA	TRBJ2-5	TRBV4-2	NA	CASSQVARQETQYF	TGTGCCAGCAGTCAAGTGGCGCGCCAAGAGACCCAGTACTTC
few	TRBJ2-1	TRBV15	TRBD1	CATSRGQGLNEQFF	TGTGCCACCAGCAGAGGACAGGGGTTGAATGAGCAGTTCTTC
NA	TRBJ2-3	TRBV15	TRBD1	CAASSLGQGTDTQYF	TGTGCCGCCAGCAGCTTGGGACAGGGCACAGATACGCAGTATTTT
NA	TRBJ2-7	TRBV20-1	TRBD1	CSAGTGTYEQYF	TGCAGTGCCGGGACAGGGACCTACGAGCAGTACTTC
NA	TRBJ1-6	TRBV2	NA	CASTARGLSSPLHF	TGTGCCAGCACCGCCCGGGGACTGAGCTCACCCCTCCACTTT
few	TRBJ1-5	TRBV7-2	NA	CASSLVENQPQHF	TGTGCCAGCAGCTTAGTCGAAAATCAGCCCCAGCATTTT
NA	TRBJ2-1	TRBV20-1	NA	CSAMSKRLPYNEQFF	TGCAGTGCTATGTCAAAGCGGTTACCCTACAATGAGCAGTTCTTC
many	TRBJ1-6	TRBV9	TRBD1	CASSAPGQGANSPLHF	TGTGCCAGCAGCGCCCCGGGACAGGGGGCCAATTCACCCCTCCACTTT
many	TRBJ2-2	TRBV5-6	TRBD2	CASRGGVNTGELFF	TGTGCCAGCCGGGGGGGGGTCAACACCGGGGAGCTGTTTTTT
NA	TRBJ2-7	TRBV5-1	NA	CASSLRQGIHEQHF	TGCGCTAGCAGCTTAAGGCAGGGAATCCACGAGCAGCACTTC